The sequence of this T cell receptor (beta chain) was determined in a study of post-analysis software for immune sequencing data. Incorporated into the TCR beta cDNA libraries were unique molecular identifiers, which served to reduce PCR and sequencing biases. The T cell input of roughly 0.9 to 10 million gave about 470,000 cDNA molecules. MiXCR, run by TCRdb on the PCR reads, gives a single entry per CDR3 protein. This sample has 800,000 to 950,000 distinct CDR3 sequences, with about 53% found just once. The TCR comes from a girl aged 10 to 17 with multiple sclerosis. The sequencing sample was made of blood.

The CDR3 sequence is CASSATGNSYGYTF. CDR3 in DNA: TGTGCCAGCAGCGCAACAGGGAACAGCTATGGCTACACCTTC. The chain carries TRBV9 and TRBJ1-2; maybe TRBD1 (6 bases). V dropped 3 bases and J dropped 4 bases, with 13 bases sitting between them. The CDR3 has 14 amino acids. CDR1 and CDR2 (germline): SGDLS, YYNGEE.